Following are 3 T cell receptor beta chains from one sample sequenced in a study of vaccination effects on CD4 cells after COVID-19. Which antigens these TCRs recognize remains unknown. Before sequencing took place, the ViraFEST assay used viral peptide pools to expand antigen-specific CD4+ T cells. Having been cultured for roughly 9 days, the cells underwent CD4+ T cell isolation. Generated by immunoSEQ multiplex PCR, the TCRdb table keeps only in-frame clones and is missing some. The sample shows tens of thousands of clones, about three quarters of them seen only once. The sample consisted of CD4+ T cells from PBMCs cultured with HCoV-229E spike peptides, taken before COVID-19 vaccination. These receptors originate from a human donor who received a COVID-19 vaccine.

The CDR3 DNA reads TGTGCCAGCAGCCAAGATTTGGCGGGATCTCTCGGCGGTGAGCAGTTCTTC. Translation: CASSQDLAGSLGGEQFF. The genes are TRBV4-2 and TRBJ2-1; TRBD2 is a possible D gene (6 bases). V was cut by 0 bases and J by 9 bases, with 21 bases left in between. The germline CDR1 and CDR2 sequences are LGHNA and YNFKEQ. The CDR3 loop spans 17 amino acids.

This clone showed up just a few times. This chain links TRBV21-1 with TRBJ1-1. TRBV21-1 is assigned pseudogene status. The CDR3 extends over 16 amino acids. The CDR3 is CASSIYPGEMNTEAFF. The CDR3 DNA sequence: TGTGCCAGCAGCATTTACCCGGGAGAAATGAACACTGAAGCTTTCTTT.

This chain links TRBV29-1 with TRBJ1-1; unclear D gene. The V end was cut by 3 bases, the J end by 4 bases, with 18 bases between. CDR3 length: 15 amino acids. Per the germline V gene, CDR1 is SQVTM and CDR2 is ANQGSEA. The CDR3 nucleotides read TGCAGCGTTGATCCCCGCACTCAATTACGCACTGAAGCTTTCTTT. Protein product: CSVDPRTQLRTEAFF.